The 17 T cell receptor beta chains below were found in one sample sequenced in a study of blood T cell repertoires in COVID-19 (TCRdb year 2020). Library generation was performed with the immunoSEQ multiplex PCR assay. Here the immuneACCESS table is served through TCRdb, limited to in-frame sequences with V and J called. Missing clones are a known gap in these copies; in checked studies unresolved V genes cover under half, and the rest lacks a known reason. A total of roughly 150,000 clones appear in this sample, approximately 86% of them only once. Roughly 6.4% of the sample lies in the top ten. The sample taken for sequencing was PBMCs or T cells enriched from blood (not recorded which). These receptors came from a woman aged 35 to 49 who had recovered from COVID-19.

This chain uses TRBV30 with TRBJ2-3; 7 bases are shared with TRBD2. V was pared by 3 bases and J by 6 bases, with 9 bases of the junction left unmatched. The CDR3 covers 14 residues. Looked up from germline, CDR1 is GTSNPN and CDR2 is SVGIG (reference sequence). As DNA, the CDR3 is TGTGCCTGGAGCTTCGGGGGGTTAGGTGATACGCAGTATTTT. Its translation: CAWSFGGLGDTQYF.

The rearrangement links TRBV3-1 (or the pseudogene TRBV3-2) to TRBJ2-7; D remains unclear. The CDR3 contains 15 residues. CDR1 is LGHDT, CDR2 YNNKEL, per germline (reference sequence). Trimming removed 1 base at V and 7 bases at J, with 17 bases between. The CDR3 nucleotides are TGTGCCAGCAGCCAAGGCGGCCCCGGAACGGGTGAGCAGTACTTC. Amino acids: CASSQGGPGTGEQYF.

The chain recombines TRBV19 with TRBJ2-3; unclear D gene. This CDR3 has 14 residues. Germline V gene data show CDR1 as LNHDA and CDR2 as SQIVND (reference sequence). V shed 4 bases and J shed 0 bases, with 8 bases lying between them. This CDR3 reads CASSNQVSTDTQYF. In nucleotides, the CDR3 is TGTGCCAGTAGTAATCAGGTTAGCACAGATACGCAGTATTTT.

The chain employs TRBV10-3 and TRBJ2-3, with no clear D. Trimming left V 4 bases short and J 1 base short, with 12 bases between. The CDR3 has 15 amino acids. The V gene's germline CDR1 is ENHRY and CDR2 SYGVKD. In nucleotides, the CDR3 is TGTGCCATCAGTGCTTCCCAGTATGGCACAGATACGCAGTATTTT. It specifies CAISASQYGTDTQYF.

V usage is TRBV6-5 and J usage is TRBJ2-5, with D maybe TRBD1 (6 bases). Trimming shortened V by 5 bases and J by 3 bases, and 10 bases separated the two germline ends. The germline V gene has CDR1 MNHEY and CDR2 SVGAGI. The CDR3 has 13 residues. The CDR3 here is CASSPQGKETQYF. CDR3 sequence (DNA): TGTGCCAGCAGTCCACAGGGTAAAGAGACCCAGTACTTC.

The V call is TRBV4-1, the J call TRBJ2-5; possibly TRBD1 for D (6 bases). The CDR3 is made up of 13 amino acids. Germline V gives CDR1 MGHRA, CDR2 YSYEKL. Trimming took off 1 base at V and 4 bases at J, with 7 bases between the two ends. This CDR3 is CASSQGGGETQYF. The CDR3 bases are TGCGCCAGCAGCCAAGGAGGGGGAGAGACCCAGTACTTC.

This chain uses TRBV12-3 or TRBV12-4 with TRBJ1-2; 8 nucleotides match TRBD1. Trimming removed 8 bases from V and 8 bases from J; junction bases left unmatched: 4. The CDR3 has 11 residues. CDR3 sequence (DNA): TGTGCCAGCGGGACAGGCTACGGCTACACCTTC. This codes for CASGTGYGYTF.

The V gene is TRBV2, the J gene TRBJ1-2; 7 bases agree with TRBD1. Germline V gene sequence: CDR1 SNHLY, CDR2 FYNNEI. The CDR3 loop spans 15 amino acids. The V gene end was trimmed by 2 bases and the J gene end by 4 bases; junction bases not matched to a gene: 7. CDR3 protein: CASSETRRDSYGYTF. The CDR3 DNA reads as TGTGCCAGCAGTGAAACAAGGCGGGACAGCTATGGCTACACCTTC.

The chain is built from TRBV5-1 and TRBJ1-2; 8 nucleotides match TRBD1. Per germline, CDR1 SGHRS and CDR2 YFSETQ. The V and J ends lost 2 bases and 1 base, in that order; junction bases with no gene match: 4. CDR3 size: 15 residues. Here the CDR3 reads CASSLGDRGNYGYTF. The CDR3 DNA sequence: TGCGCCAGCAGCTTAGGTGACAGGGGTAACTATGGCTACACCTTC.

This clone was detected only a few times. The genes are TRBV4-1 and TRBJ2-7, with D possibly matching TRBD2 (5 bases). CDR1 is MGHRA, CDR2 YSYEKL, per germline. CDR3 length: 15 residues. Between the trimmed V and J ends, which lost 1 base and 0 bases, there was a span of 10 bases. The CDR3 sequence is CASSQVERSSYEQYF. The CDR3 nucleotides are TGCGCCAGCAGCCAAGTTGAGCGGAGCTCCTACGAGCAGTACTTC.

The rearrangement joins TRBV27 to TRBJ2-3; the D gene is possibly TRBD2 (5 bases). V was cut by 2 bases and J by 5 bases, with 8 bases left in between. The CDR3 runs to 13 residues. The V gene's germline CDR1 is MNHEY and CDR2 SMNVEV (reference sequence). CDR3 region: CASSLREGDTQYF. Written as DNA, the CDR3 is TGTGCCAGCAGTTTACGGGAAGGAGATACGCAGTATTTT.

This chain links TRBV9 with TRBJ2-5, with 8 positions matching TRBD2. The germline CDR1 and CDR2 sequences are SGDLS and YYNGEE. The CDR3 covers 16 residues. V was clipped by 1 base and J by 1 base; unmatched bases: 6. CDR3 nucleotides: TGTGCCAGCAGCGTACGATCTAGCGGGTTCCAAGAGACCCAGTACTTC. It specifies CASSVRSSGFQETQYF.

The CDR3: CASSLIYEVGGGPYEQYF. CDR3 nucleotide sequence: TGTGCCAGCAGCTTAATCTACGAGGTCGGCGGGGGGCCATACGAGCAGTACTTC. J is TRBJ2-7 and V is TRBV11-2; 8 bases match TRBD2. V shed 2 bases, J shed 4 bases, and the junction held 16 bases outside the gene matches. The CDR3 length is 18 residues. CDR1 is SGHAT, CDR2 FQNNGV, per germline.

The chain recombines TRBV30 with TRBJ1-6; D is ambiguous. This CDR3 spans 15 amino acids. Germline lookup yields CDR1 GTSNPN and CDR2 SVGIG (reference sequence). V dropped 0 bases and J dropped 0 bases, with 6 bases sitting between them. This CDR3 reads CAWSVGSSYNSPLHF. The DNA for the CDR3 is TGTGCCTGGAGTGTTGGGAGCTCCTATAATTCACCCCTCCACTTT.

The rearrangement joins TRBV30 to TRBJ2-2, with D unresolved. This CDR3 region has 13 residues. Germline assignment: CDR1 GTSNPN and CDR2 SVGIG (reference sequence). Trimming stripped 3 bases from V and 5 bases from J, with 10 bases between. CDR3 residues: CAWRRQRTGELFF. CDR3 nucleotide sequence: TGTGCCTGGAGACGCCAGAGGACCGGGGAGCTGTTTTTT.

The V gene is TRBV2, the J gene TRBJ1-1; maybe TRBD1 (6 bases). V was trimmed by 4 bases and J by 5 bases, leaving 14 bases between them. CDR1 is SNHLY, CDR2 FYNNEI, per germline. This CDR3 comprises 14 residues. This CDR3 reads CASSVGTKRTEAFF. In DNA, the CDR3 is TGTGCCAGCAGTGTCGGGACAAAGCGAACTGAAGCTTTCTTT.

V is TRBV7-8 and J is TRBJ1-3; 10 bases match TRBD1. The trim removed 5 bases at V and 0 bases at J, leaving 7 bases unmatched. Germline V gives CDR1 SGHVS, CDR2 FQNEAQ. The CDR3 is 17 amino acids. DNA of the CDR3: TGTGCCAGCAGCCTACGGACAGGGGGAAGCTCTGGAAACACCATATATTTT. Protein: CASSLRTGGSSGNTIYF.